This TCR beta chain originates from a study of tumor-infiltrating lymphocytes in primary liver carcinoma. Whole-study context: Samples produced roughly 3.65 to 7.5 million productive TCRbeta reads, comparable across tissue types.

Scientists recovered RNA and DNA together from approximately 20-30 mg of unsorted bulk tissue. At least ten counts were recorded for this clonotype. The CDR3 has 13 amino acids. V was trimmed by 8 bases and J by 3 bases, leaving 12 bases between them. With around 520 ng total RNA as template and a constant-region primer, TCR beta cDNA was made. Slightly modified ARM-PCR with three nested multiplex PCR rounds yielded TCR beta libraries. A C-beta reverse primer and TRBV1-TRBV30 forward primers served in each of the first two PCR rounds, at 10 cycles apiece. TCRdb passed the multiplex PCR reads through MiXCR, listing each CDR3 protein once. Of 120,000 or so distinct CDR3 sequences in the sample, roughly 69% were seen once.

The sample consisted of liver tumor tissue from sampling region 1. Documented subset: tumor region T1, superior pole. The sequence was collected from a woman aged 60 to 75 with primary liver carcinoma and hepatitis B virus infection. V is TRBV12-3 or TRBV12-4 and J is TRBJ2-3; D gene uncertain. DNA for the CDR3: TGTGCCAGCGACTGGGGTGGTACAGATACGCAGTATTTT. It codes for CASDWGGTDTQYF.